The T cell receptor (beta chain) described here comes from a study of cytomegalovirus exposure and HLA in healthy donors. The CDR3 totals 12 residues. The ends lost 8 bases at V and 6 bases at J; junction bases unmatched: 6. Germline V gene sequence: CDR1 GTSNPN, CDR2 SVGIG (reference sequence). Use of 60 Vbeta and 13 Jbeta primers characterized the PCR. The table came from immunoSEQ multiplex PCR; TCRdb's copy has only in-frame clones and leaves some out. The sample has under 55,000 clones; approximately 73% are singletons. This receptor was obtained from a man aged 18-30 years in good health and CMV-seronegative. The material sequenced was PBMCs. The chain couples TRBV30 to TRBJ1-4; 7 bases match TRBD1. The CDR3 DNA sequence: TGTGCCCCGGGACAGAGTTATGAAAAACTGTTTTTT. This gives the protein CAPGQSYEKLFF.